This T cell receptor (beta chain) was found in a study of blood T cell repertoires in COVID-19. The overall study: Italy, Spain and the United States were the sources of the convalescent and acute COVID-19 samples.

Recruitment covered about two dozen US areas and drew participants whose ages spanned roughly 18 to 100 years. Two negative PCRs, clearance, or symptom resolution had been documented for recovered Cohort 3 donors. Data came from immunoSEQ multiplex PCR; TCRdb stores just in-frame clones and leaves some out. The top ten hold over 9% of the sample, which has some 70,000 clones, 85% to 90% seen once. Germline V gene sequence: CDR1 MNHEY, CDR2 SVGAGI. This CDR3 has 13 residues. V was cut by 3 bases and J by 6 bases, with 12 bases left in between. V and J are TRBV6-5 and TRBJ2-7; weak D call: TRBD1 (6 bases). The specimen was PBMCs or T cells enriched from blood (not recorded which). The receptor was isolated from a woman in her forties who had recovered from COVID-19. Here the CDR3 DNA reads TGTGCCAGCAGTTATATAGGGGGACCCGAGCAGTACTTC. The encoded protein is CASSYIGGPEQYF.